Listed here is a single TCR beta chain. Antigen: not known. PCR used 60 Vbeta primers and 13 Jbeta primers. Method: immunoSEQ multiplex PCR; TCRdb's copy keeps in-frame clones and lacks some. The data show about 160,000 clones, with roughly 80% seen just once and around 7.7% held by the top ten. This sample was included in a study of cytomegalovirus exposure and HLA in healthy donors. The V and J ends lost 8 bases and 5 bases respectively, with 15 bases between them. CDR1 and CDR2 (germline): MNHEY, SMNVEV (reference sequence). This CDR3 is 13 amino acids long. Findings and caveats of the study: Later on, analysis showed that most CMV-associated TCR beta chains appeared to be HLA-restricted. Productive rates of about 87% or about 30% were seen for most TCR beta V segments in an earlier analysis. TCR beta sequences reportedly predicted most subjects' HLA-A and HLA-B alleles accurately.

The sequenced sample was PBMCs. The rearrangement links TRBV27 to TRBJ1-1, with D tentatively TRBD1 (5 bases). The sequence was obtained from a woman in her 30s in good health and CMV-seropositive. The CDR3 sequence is CASYSPGGTEAFF. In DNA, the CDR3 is TGTGCCAGCTATAGTCCCGGGGGGACTGAAGCTTTCTTT.